This T cell receptor (beta chain) is from a study of CD8 T cells in Susac syndrome. To note about this clonotype: The antigen remains unidentified.

Reverse transcription of 0.5 to 1 ug RNA used random hexamers. Across 54 Vbeta and 13 Jbeta, immunoSEQ multiplex PCR amplified TCR beta CDR3. TCRdb recomputed calls from the immunoSEQ multiplex PCR reads with MiXCR, one row per CDR3 protein. The sample holds around 71,000 distinct CDR3 sequences; approximately 96% are singletons and the top ten take 0.11%. CD8+ and CD4+ T cells circulating in blood were sequenced for TCR beta. Treatment-naive patients with stable or active relapsing-remitting disease served as multiple sclerosis controls. Study-wide findings and caveats: In its TCR sequencing and HLA analysis, the study acknowledged that the number of individuals was relatively small.

The source material was CD4+ T cells from PBMCs. This clonotype was sampled from a human donor with multiple sclerosis.

CDR3 sequence reads: CATSDAAANYGYTF. The CDR3 DNA follows: TGTGCCACCAGTGATGCCGCAGCTAACTATGGCTACACCTTC. The V call is TRBV24-1, the J call TRBJ1-2; D not resolved. Germline assignment: CDR1 KGHDR and CDR2 SFDVKD. The CDR3 covers 14 residues. V was clipped by 3 bases and J by 0 bases, with 7 bases between them.